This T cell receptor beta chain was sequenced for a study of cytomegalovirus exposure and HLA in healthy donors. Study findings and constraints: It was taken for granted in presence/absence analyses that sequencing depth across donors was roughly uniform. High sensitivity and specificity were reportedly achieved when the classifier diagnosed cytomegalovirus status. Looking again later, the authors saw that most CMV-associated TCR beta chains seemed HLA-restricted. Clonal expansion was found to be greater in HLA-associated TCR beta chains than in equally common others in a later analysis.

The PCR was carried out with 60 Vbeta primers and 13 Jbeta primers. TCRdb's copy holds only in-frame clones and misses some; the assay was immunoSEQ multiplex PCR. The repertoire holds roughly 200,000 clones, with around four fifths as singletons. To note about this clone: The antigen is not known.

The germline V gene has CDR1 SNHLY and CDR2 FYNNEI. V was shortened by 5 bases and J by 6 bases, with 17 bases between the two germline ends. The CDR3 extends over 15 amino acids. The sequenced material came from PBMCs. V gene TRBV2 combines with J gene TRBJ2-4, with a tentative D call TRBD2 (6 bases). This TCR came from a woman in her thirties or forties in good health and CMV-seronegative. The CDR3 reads CASSRDGGESNIQYF. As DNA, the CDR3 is TGTGCCAGCAGTAGGGATGGAGGGGAATCAAACATTCAGTACTTC.